Sequencing of this T cell receptor beta chain was carried out in a study of OX40 agonist ivuxolimab in advanced cancers. TCRdb's table, derived via immunoSEQ multiplex PCR, lists solely in-frame clones and lacks some. The sample has some 94,000 clones, 95% to 96% seen once. Germline V gene data show CDR1 as MNHEY and CDR2 as SMNVEV (reference sequence). V dropped 7 bases and J dropped 6; count of bases not matched to a gene: 3. This CDR3 is 13 amino acids long. The chain is built from TRBV27 and TRBJ1-6, with TRBD1 matching 7 bases. The sequenced sample was CD4+ or CD8+ T cells sorted from blood, obtained in a trial of the OX40 agonist ivuxolimab. The TCR originated in an adult with an advanced solid tumor such as melanoma, head and neck, liver or kidney cancer. The CDR3 loop is CASMTGLNSPLHF. DNA for the CDR3: TGTGCCAGCATGACAGGGCTTAATTCACCCCTCCACTTT.